This note documents a single T cell receptor beta chain sequence. CDR1 and CDR2 from the germline V gene are KGHSH and LQKENI. V was pared by 5 bases and J by 6 bases, with 14 bases between. The CDR3 sequence is 14 residues long. This sample was taken from a study of T cell responses to AZD1222 COVID-19 vaccine. Produced via immunoSEQ multiplex PCR; TCRdb's table is partial and in-frame only. The sample holds just under 150,000 clones; 88% are singletons and the top ten take under 5.5%. The rearrangement uses TRBV18 and TRBJ2-1; weak D call: TRBD2 (6 bases). The sample here was peripheral blood, taken 28 days after the second dose of the MenACWY control vaccine. The clonotype was recovered from an adult who received the MenACWY meningococcal vaccine as a control. The DNA for the CDR3 is TGTGCCAGCTCAGCGGCCGGGGGACGCAATGAGCAGTTCTTC. Translation gives CASSAAGGRNEQFF. The full variable domain, its missing parts supplied by reference TRBV18 and TRBJ2-1, is NAGVMQNPRHLVRRRGQEARLRCSPMKGHSHVYWYRQLPEEGLKFMVYLQKENIIDESGMPKERFSAEFPKEGPSILRIQQVVRGDSAAYFCASSAAGGRNEQFFGPGTRLTVL.